The TCR beta chain under discussion was sequenced for a study of vaccination effects on CD4 cells after COVID-19. This CDR3 contains 13 residues. The germline V gene has CDR1 SEHNR and CDR2 FQNEAQ (reference sequence). V lost 3 bases, J lost 4 bases, and 9 bases lay in between. Libraries were prepared by immunoSEQ multiplex PCR; TCRdb keeps only in-frame clonotypes and omits some of them. Among around 50,000 clones listed, around 63% were seen once. CD4+ T cell isolation took place after 10 days of culture. A single count supports this clone. The antigen remains unidentified. The rearrangement links TRBV7-9 to TRBJ1-1; no firm D call. The clonotype was recovered from a human donor who received a COVID-19 vaccine. This sample comprised CD4+ T cells from PBMCs cultured without peptide, obtained before COVID-19 vaccination. DNA of the CDR3: TGTGCCAGCAGCTTGGACGGGATCACTGAAGCTTTCTTT. Amino acid sequence: CASSLDGITEAFF.